This T cell receptor (beta chain) was identified in a study of cytomegalovirus exposure and HLA in healthy donors. About this clone itself: What it recognizes is unknown.

This CDR3 region has 15 residues. The junction had 11 bases not matched to a gene; V was cut back by 6 bases and J by 5 bases. Germline V gives CDR1 MNHEY, CDR2 SMNVEV (reference sequence). Separate from the roughly 710-subject first cohort, the roughly 120-subject validation cohort was the one that the donors belonged to. TCRdb's table, derived via immunoSEQ multiplex PCR, lists solely in-frame clones and lacks some. The repertoire includes approximately 170,000 clones, 84% of them detected once, and roughly a tenth sits in the top ten. Study observations and caveats: Cytomegalovirus-associated status was assigned to more than 150 TCR beta chains.

The receptor comes from a man between 25 and 39 years old in good health and CMV-seropositive. The sample was PBMCs. V usage is TRBV27 and J usage is TRBJ2-3; TRBD2 matches at 7 bases. CDR3 in DNA: TGTGCCAGCAGCCTCCTCCGGGAGGTTTTAGATACGCAGTATTTT. It translates to CASSLLREVLDTQYF.